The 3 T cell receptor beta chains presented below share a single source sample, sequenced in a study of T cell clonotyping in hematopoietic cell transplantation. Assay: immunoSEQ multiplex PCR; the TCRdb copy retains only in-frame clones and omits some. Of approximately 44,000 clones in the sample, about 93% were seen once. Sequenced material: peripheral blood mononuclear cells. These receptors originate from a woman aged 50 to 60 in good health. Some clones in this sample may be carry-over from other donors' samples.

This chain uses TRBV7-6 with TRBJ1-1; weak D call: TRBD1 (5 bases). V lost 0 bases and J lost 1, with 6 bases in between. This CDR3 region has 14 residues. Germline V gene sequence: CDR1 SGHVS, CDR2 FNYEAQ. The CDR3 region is CASSLAGQNTEAFF. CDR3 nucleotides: TGTGCCAGCAGCTTAGCGGGGCAGAACACTGAAGCTTTCTTT.

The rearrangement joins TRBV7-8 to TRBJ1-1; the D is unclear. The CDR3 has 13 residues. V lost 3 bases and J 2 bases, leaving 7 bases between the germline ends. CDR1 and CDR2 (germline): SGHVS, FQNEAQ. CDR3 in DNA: TGTGCCAGCAGCTTCTCCTTTAACACTGAAGCTTTCTTT. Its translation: CASSFSFNTEAFF.

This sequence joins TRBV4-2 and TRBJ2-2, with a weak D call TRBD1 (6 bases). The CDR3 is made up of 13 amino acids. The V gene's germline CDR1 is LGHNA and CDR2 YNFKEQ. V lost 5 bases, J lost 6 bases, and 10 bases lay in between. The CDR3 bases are TGTGCCAGCAGCGTTAACAGGGCCGGGGAGCTGTTTTTT. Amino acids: CASSVNRAGELFF.